A single sample gave rise to the 17 T cell receptor beta chains below, sequenced in a study of immune heterogeneity within non-small cell lung tumors. Per sample, approximately 0.6 ug of bulk tumor genomic DNA was the template used. From each primary tumor, several far-apart biopsies were obtained during surgery. Enrolled individuals presented with untreated, newly diagnosed non-small cell lung cancer and received curative surgery. In a multiplex PCR, 32 V and 13 J primers amplified TCR beta CDR3. One entry per CDR3 protein, called by TCRdb with MiXCR from the multiplex PCR reads. The sample includes about 21,000 distinct CDR3 sequences, less than 35% of them seen just once. Sequences were obtained from lung tumor tissue. The receptor set was obtained from a man aged 40-49 years with non-small cell lung cancer.

This clonotype was counted a few times. This sequence joins TRBV4-1 and TRBJ1-2, with TRBD1 as a possible D gene (5 bases). The CDR3 has 14 residues. Between the trimmed V and J ends, which lost 7 bases and 1 base, there was a span of 13 bases. The V gene's germline CDR1 is MGHRA and CDR2 YSYEKL. The chain's CDR3 is CASTPWRGNYGYTF. The CDR3 DNA follows: TGCGCCAGCACCCCTTGGAGGGGTAACTATGGCTACACCTTC.

Remarks on this clonotype: Relative to the germline gene, one junction end is altered; a read error may explain this. This chain uses TRBV15 with TRBJ2-1; TRBD1 aligns across 9 bases. Germline V CDR1 and CDR2: LNHNV, YYDKDF (reference sequence). The CDR3 is 17 amino acids. This CDR3 reads CVTSRDGVGTGGATRFF. The CDR3 nucleotides read TGTGTCACCAGCAGAGATGGCGTAGGAACAGGGGGCGCCACGAGGTTCTTC.

This clonotype counts as medium-sized. The CDR3 DNA is TGCGCCAGCAGCTTGGCGGGATCTAGCCGCTCCTACAATGAGCAGTTCTTC. Its translation: CASSLAGSSRSYNEQFF. The chain links TRBV5-1 to TRBJ2-1; D is possibly TRBD2 (5 bases). This CDR3 region has 17 residues. CDR1 and CDR2 from the germline V gene are SGHRS and YFSETQ. V lost 0 bases and J 0 bases, leaving 13 bases between the germline ends. Together with reference TRBV5-1 and TRBJ2-1, the CDR3 gives the full variable domain: KAGVTQTPRYLIKTRGQQVTLSCSPISGHRSVSWYQQTPGQGLQFLFEYFSETQRNKGNFPGRFSGRQFSNSRSEMNVSTLELGDSALYLCASSLAGSSRSYNEQFFGPGTRLTVL.

This chain connects TRBV19 to TRBJ1-1; maybe TRBD1 (6 bases). This CDR3 region has 14 residues. The germline V gene has CDR1 LNHDA and CDR2 SQIVND (reference sequence). Trimming took off 4 bases at V and 5 bases at J, with 14 bases between the two ends. The CDR3 nucleotides are TGTGCCAGTAGTACGGGGACATTTCGGACTGAAGCTTTCTTT. It yields the protein CASSTGTFRTEAFF.

The chain uses TRBV7-9 and TRBJ2-1; TRBD1 matches at 9 bases. Losses at the gene ends were 4 bases for V and 0 bases for J; bases not matched to a gene: 4. Germline V gene sequence: CDR1 SEHNR, CDR2 FQNEAQ (reference sequence). This CDR3 has 16 amino acids. The CDR3 region has the DNA TGTGCCAGCAGCTCAGGACAGGGGAGCTCCTACAATGAGCAGTTCTTC. This encodes CASSSGQGSSYNEQFF. Combining the CDR3 with reference TRBV7-9 and TRBJ2-1 gives the whole variable domain DTGVSQNPRHKITKRGQNVTFRCDPISEHNRLYWYRQTLGQGPEFLTYFQNEAQLEKSRLLSDRFSAERPKGSFSTLEIQRTEQGDSAMYLCASSSGQGSSYNEQFFGPGTRLTVL.

The chain employs TRBV9 and TRBJ2-7; 9 nucleotides agree with TRBD2. Trimming removed 1 base from V and 7 bases from J; junction bases left unmatched: 9. The germline CDR1 and CDR2 sequences are SGDLS and YYNGEE. This CDR3 has 15 amino acids. The CDR3 DNA is TGTGCCAGCAGCGTACAGGTAGCGGGAGAGGATGAGCAGTACTTC. Its protein product is CASSVQVAGEDEQYF.

Concerning this clonotype itself: The junction departs from germline at one end; a sequencing error may be responsible. The J gene is TRBJ2-5, the V gene TRBV9; 8 nucleotides line up with TRBD1. The CDR3 extends over 14 amino acids. Germline-derived CDR1 and CDR2 are SGDLS and YYNGEE. This CDR3 reads CARSVAGQGETQYF. The CDR3 bases are TGTGCCAGAAGCGTAGCAGGACAGGGTGAGACCCAGTACTTC.

This clonotype was detected ten times or more. The CDR3 DNA is TGTGCCAGCAGCCAACCCGCTTCACCCCTCCACTTT. Translation gives CASSQPASPLHF. The chain links TRBV7-6 to TRBJ1-6; the D is unclear. Germline assignment: CDR1 SGHVS and CDR2 FNYEAQ. The CDR3 has 12 amino acids. Trimming took off 5 bases at V and 9 bases at J, with 8 bases between the two ends.

This clonotype was seen more than once but under ten times. The CDR3, as DNA: TGTGCCAGCAGTGGTTTTAGCGGGAGGGCAAATGAGCAGTTCTTC. It encodes CASSGFSGRANEQFF. The J gene is TRBJ2-1, the V gene TRBV6-1, with TRBD2 matching 11 bases. Looked up from germline, CDR1 is MNHNS and CDR2 is SASEGT. V lost 4 bases, J lost 7 bases, and 6 bases stayed unmatched. CDR3 length: 15 residues.

By sample fraction, this clonotype is medium-sized. The CDR3: CASRRTGGGYTF. The CDR3 DNA reads TGTGCCAGCAGGAGAACAGGGGGCGGCTACACCTTC. The rearrangement uses TRBV12-3 or TRBV12-4 and TRBJ1-2, with 9 bases fitting TRBD1. The trim removed 6 bases at V and 8 bases at J, leaving 4 bases unmatched. The CDR3 contains 12 residues.

This clonotype is a singleton in its sample. The J gene is TRBJ2-1, the V gene TRBV12-3 or TRBV12-4, with TRBD2 matching over 10 bases. The CDR3 has 17 amino acids. J gave up 3 bases and V 1 base, and 6 bases lay outside the gene matches. CDR3 nucleotide sequence: TGTGCCAGCAGTTTAGGGACCAGCGGGAGGGACTACAATGAGCAGTTCTTC. Translation: CASSLGTSGRDYNEQFF.

This chain connects TRBV12-3 or TRBV12-4 to TRBJ2-4; 9 bases match TRBD2. Trimming removed 0 bases from V and 6 bases from J; junction bases left unmatched: 0. CDR3 length: 14 residues. The CDR3: CASSLALAGNIQYF. The DNA of the CDR3 is TGTGCCAGCAGTTTAGCACTAGCGGGAAACATTCAGTACTTC.

This clonotype is medium-sized. This chain joins TRBV30 and TRBJ1-2; 10 bases agree with TRBD1. CDR3 size: 13 residues. In germline, CDR1 is GTSNPN, CDR2 SVGIG (reference sequence). The V gene end was trimmed by 7 bases and the J gene end by 6 bases; junction bases not matched to a gene: 8. The CDR3 loop is CASQGQGIHGYTF. The CDR3 DNA reads TGTGCCTCCCAGGGACAGGGGATCCATGGCTACACCTTC. The complete variable domain, with remaining parts taken from reference TRBV30 and TRBJ1-2, reads SQTIHQWPATLVQPVGSPLSLECTVEGTSNPNLYWYRQAAGRGLQLLFYSVGIGQISSEVPQNLSASRPQDRQFILSSKKLLLSDSGFYLCASQGQGIHGYTFGSGTRLTVV.

The CDR3 loop reads CASSLGGLAGKETQYF. The DNA of the CDR3 is TGTGCCAGCAGCTTGGGGGGACTAGCGGGGAAAGAGACCCAGTACTTC. The genes are TRBV11-1 and TRBJ2-5, with 13 bases fitting TRBD2. In germline, CDR1 is SGHAT, CDR2 FQDESV (reference sequence). The CDR3 has 16 residues. V lost 3 bases and J lost 3; bases outside the gene matches: 4.

This clonotype was counted ten times or more. The V call is TRBV19, the J call TRBJ2-1; D may be TRBD2 (5 bases). Germline V gives CDR1 LNHDA, CDR2 SQIVND (reference sequence). V lost 5 bases and J 9 bases, leaving 17 bases between the germline ends. The CDR3 has 14 residues. CDR3 sequence reads: CASSGRGVGAEQFF. The DNA for the CDR3 is TGTGCCAGTAGTGGTCGGGGAGTGGGTGCTGAGCAGTTCTTC.

This clonotype was recorded many times. V usage is TRBV13 and J usage is TRBJ2-7; possibly TRBD1 for D (6 bases). In germline, CDR1 is PRHDT, CDR2 FYEKMQ (reference sequence). The CDR3 contains 13 residues. V was trimmed by 3 bases and J by 6 bases, leaving 12 bases between them. The CDR3 loop is CASSFDRLGEQYF. As DNA, the CDR3 is TGTGCCAGCAGCTTTGACAGGTTAGGCGAGCAGTACTTC. The full variable domain, in which reference TRBV13 and TRBJ2-7 provide the parts outside the CDR3, is AAGVIQSPRHLIKEKRETATLKCYPIPRHDTVYWYQQGPGQDPQFLISFYEKMQSDKGSIPDRFSAQQFSDYHSELNMSSLELGDSALYFCASSFDRLGEQYFGPGTRLTVT.

This clonotype occurred many times. Here the CDR3 reads CASSERSYEQYF. CDR3 in DNA: TGTGCCAGCAGTGAGAGATCCTACGAGCAGTACTTC. The gene calls are TRBV2 and TRBJ2-7; no clear D. This CDR3 has 12 residues. From germline, CDR1 is SNHLY and CDR2 FYNNEI. Trimming shortened V by 3 bases and J by 1 base, and 4 bases separated the two germline ends.